This T cell receptor (beta chain) was obtained from a study of blood T cell repertoires in COVID-19. Study information: COVID-19 samples collected from the United States, Italy and Spain covered acute and convalescent phases. T cells, B-cell-depleted T cells, or PBMCs provided the cDNA or gDNA that served as material.

Looked up from germline, CDR1 is PRHDT and CDR2 is FYEKMQ (reference sequence). The CDR3 sequence is 15 residues long. V was pared by 4 bases and J by 2 bases, with 15 bases between. Authors' data handling: Estimation of nucleated cell counts relied on the amplification of reference gene primers. Clones were read by immunoSEQ multiplex PCR, and TCRdb kept only the in-frame ones, dropping some. That table furnishes V, J and clone size, whereas the DNA furnished D and trimming. The table records hundreds of thousands of clones, 87% of them present only once. The origin of this receptor is a woman younger than 30 who had recovered from COVID-19. The chain links TRBV13 to TRBJ2-7; D is possibly TRBD2 (7 bases). Source material: peripheral blood. CDR3 sequence (DNA): TGTGCCAGCAGCTCCGGACAGCGGGGACCCTACGAGCAGTACTTC. Protein product: CASSSGQRGPYEQYF.